This record concerns one TCR beta chain sequence. Its antigen is unknown. This sample was taken from a study of CD8+ T cells in alopecia areata. Study-level points and caveats: Clonality was higher in lesional than normal scalp, especially in alopecia totalis/universalis. Amid tofacitinib therapy, many expanded lesional clones stayed present in scalp and blood. The study found tofacitinib significantly decreased scalp clonality and expanded CD8+ clones among the top 100.

cDNA serving as the sequencing template came from extracted, reverse transcribed RNA. Produced via immunoSEQ multiplex PCR; TCRdb's table is partial and in-frame only. The sample contains 65,000 to 75,000 clones, approximately 30% of which appear only once. Documented treatment: oral pan-JAK inhibitor, 5-10 mg twice daily. Using a FACSAria, the CD4+ and CD8+ T cells were sorted from the PBMCs. Germline V gene lookup returns CDR1 MNHEY and CDR2 SMNVEV (reference sequence). CDR3 size: 13 residues. Germline trimming cut 4 bases from V and 8 bases from J; bases unmatched to any gene: 5. The V gene is TRBV27, the J gene TRBJ2-1; 7 positions agree with TRBD2. The specimen comprised CD8+ T cells sorted from blood, sampled at week 4, from a patient treated with tofacitinib. This clonotype was sampled from a human donor with alopecia areata. The CDR3 reads CASSSWGGDEQFF. The CDR3 nucleotides read TGTGCCAGCAGTTCCTGGGGAGGGGATGAGCAGTTCTTC.